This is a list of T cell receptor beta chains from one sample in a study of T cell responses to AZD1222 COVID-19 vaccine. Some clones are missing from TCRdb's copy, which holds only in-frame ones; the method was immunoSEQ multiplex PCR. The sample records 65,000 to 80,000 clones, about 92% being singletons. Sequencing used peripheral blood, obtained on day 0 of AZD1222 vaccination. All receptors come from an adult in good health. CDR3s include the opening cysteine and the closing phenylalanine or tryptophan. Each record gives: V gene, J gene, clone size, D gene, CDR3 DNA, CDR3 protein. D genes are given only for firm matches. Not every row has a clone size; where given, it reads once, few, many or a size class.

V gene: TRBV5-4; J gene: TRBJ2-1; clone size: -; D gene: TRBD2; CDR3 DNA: TGTGCCAGCAGCTTGGTTCGAGCGGGGGGGTACAATGAGCAGTTCTTC; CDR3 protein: CASSLVRAGGYNEQFF
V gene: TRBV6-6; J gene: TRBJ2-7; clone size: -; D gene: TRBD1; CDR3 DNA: TGTGCCAGCAGTTACTCGGATAAGGGACAGTCCTACGAGCAGTACTTC; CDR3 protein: CASSYSDKGQSYEQYF
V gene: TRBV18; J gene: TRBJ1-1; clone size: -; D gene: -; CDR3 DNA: TGTGCCAGCTCACCAGGGGTGGGAGGCCGCATGAACACTGAAGCTTTCTTT; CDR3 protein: CASSPGVGGRMNTEAFF
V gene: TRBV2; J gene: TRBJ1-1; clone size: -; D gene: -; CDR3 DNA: TGTGCCAGCAATATGAAGATACGACAGATGAACACTGAAGCTTTCTTT; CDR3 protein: CASNMKIRQMNTEAFF
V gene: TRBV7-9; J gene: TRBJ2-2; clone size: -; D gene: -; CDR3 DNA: TGTGCCAGCAGCTTAGCGCGAGGCGGGGAGCTGTTTTTT; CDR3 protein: CASSLARGGELFF
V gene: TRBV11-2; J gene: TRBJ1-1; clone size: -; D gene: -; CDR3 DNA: TGTGCCAGCAGCTTAGGCCTAATTTTTGGCGCTGAAGCTTTCTTT; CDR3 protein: CASSLGLIFGAEAFF
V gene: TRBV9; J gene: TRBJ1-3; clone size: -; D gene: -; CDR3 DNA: TGTGCCAGCAGCGTAGGCCAGGATAGCAACACCATATATTTT; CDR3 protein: CASSVGQDSNTIYF
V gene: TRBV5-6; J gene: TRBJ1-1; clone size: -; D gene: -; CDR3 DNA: TGTGCCAGCAGTCTTAACACTGAAGCTTTCTTT; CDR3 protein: CASSLNTEAFF
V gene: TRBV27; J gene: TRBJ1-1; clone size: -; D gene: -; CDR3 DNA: TGTGCCAGCGGCGCGGGCTTTAACACTGAAGCTTTCTTT; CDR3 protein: CASGAGFNTEAFF
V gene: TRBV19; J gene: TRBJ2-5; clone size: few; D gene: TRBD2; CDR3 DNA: TGTGCCAGTAGTATTGGAAGCGGGGGCCGGAACTTC; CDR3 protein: CASSIGSGGRNF
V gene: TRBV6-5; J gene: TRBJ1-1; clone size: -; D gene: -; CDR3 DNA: TGTGCCAGCATCTACTTCACTGAAGCTTTCTTT; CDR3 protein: CASIYFTEAFF
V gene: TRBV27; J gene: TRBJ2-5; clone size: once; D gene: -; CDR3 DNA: TGTGCCAGCAGTTTAGTGGGAGAAGAGACCCAGTACTTC; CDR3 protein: CASSLVGEETQYF
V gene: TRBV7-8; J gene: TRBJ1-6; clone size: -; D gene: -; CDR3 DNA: TGTGCCAGCAGTCCCCGGGAGTATTCACCCCTCCACTTT; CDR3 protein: CASSPREYSPLHF
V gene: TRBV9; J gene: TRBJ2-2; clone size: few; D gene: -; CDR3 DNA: TGTGCCAGCAGCTTGGGGGCGGGCCCATCCGGGGAGCTGTTTTTT; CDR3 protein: CASSLGAGPSGELFF
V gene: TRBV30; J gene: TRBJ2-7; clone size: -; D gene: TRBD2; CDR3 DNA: TGTGCCTGGAGTCCCGGGGGGACCTACGAGCAGTACTTC; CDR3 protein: CAWSPGGTYEQYF
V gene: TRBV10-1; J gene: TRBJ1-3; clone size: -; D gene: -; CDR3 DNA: TGCGCCAGCGGCGACCCGTTAAGATACTCTGGAAACACCATATATTTT; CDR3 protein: CASGDPLRYSGNTIYF
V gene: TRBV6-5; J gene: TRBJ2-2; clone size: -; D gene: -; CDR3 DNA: TGTGCCACCCTCAGGGCCCTAAACACCGGGGAGCTGTTTTTT; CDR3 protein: CATLRALNTGELFF
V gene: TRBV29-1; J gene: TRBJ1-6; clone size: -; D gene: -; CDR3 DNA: TGCAGCGTGAGAGGAGGCCCTAATTCACCCCTCCACTTT; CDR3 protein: CSVRGGPNSPLHF
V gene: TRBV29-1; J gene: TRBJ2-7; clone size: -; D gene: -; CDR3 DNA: TGCAGCGTTACAGCCCTTCTCGAGCAGTACTTC; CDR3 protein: CSVTALLEQYF
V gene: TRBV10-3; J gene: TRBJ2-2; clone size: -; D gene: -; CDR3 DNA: TGTGCCATTCGCAGGGGCGCGCAGAACACCGGGGAGCTGTTTTTT; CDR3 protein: CAIRRGAQNTGELFF
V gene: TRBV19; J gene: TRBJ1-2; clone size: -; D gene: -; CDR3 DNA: TGTGCCAGTAGTGCTCAGGGGCTAATTCCCTATGGCTACACCTTC; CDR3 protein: CASSAQGLIPYGYTF
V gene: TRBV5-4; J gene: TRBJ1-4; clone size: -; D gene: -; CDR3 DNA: TGTGCCAGCAGCTTAGGCGGTGCAACTAATGAAAAACTGTTTTTT; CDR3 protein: CASSLGGATNEKLFF
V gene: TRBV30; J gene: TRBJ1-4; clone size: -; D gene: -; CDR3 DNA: TGTGCCTGGGGGGCGACAACCACTAATGAAAAACTGTTTTTT; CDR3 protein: CAWGATTTNEKLFF
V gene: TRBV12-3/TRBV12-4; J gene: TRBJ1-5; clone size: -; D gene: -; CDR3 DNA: TGTGCCAGCAGTTCCCTCACCGGACAGCCCCAGCATTTT; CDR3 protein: CASSSLTGQPQHF
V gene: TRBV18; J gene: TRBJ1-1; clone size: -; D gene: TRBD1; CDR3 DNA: TGTGCCAGCTCCCCACAGGGGGCGCTCACTGAAGCTTTCTTT; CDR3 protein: CASSPQGALTEAFF
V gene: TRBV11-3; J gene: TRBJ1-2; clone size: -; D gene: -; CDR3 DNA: TGTGCCAGCAGCTTAGCCGGGACGGCTGACTATGGCTACACCTTC; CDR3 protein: CASSLAGTADYGYTF
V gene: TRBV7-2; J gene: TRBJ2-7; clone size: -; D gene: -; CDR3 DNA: TGTGCCAGCAGCTTTGCAGGTACAGACGAGCAGTACTTC; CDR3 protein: CASSFAGTDEQYF
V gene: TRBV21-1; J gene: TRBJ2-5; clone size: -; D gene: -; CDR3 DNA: TGTGCCAGCAGCAAAGATTGGGGGACCCAGTACTTC; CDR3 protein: CASSKDWGTQYF
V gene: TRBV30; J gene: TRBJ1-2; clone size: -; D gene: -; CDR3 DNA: TGTGCCTGGAATGGGGGGGCTAACTATGGCTACACCTTC; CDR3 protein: CAWNGGANYGYTF
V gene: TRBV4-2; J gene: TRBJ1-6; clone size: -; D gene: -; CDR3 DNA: TGTGCCAGCAGCCACGGTGGCGTCCAGAGCTCCTATAATTCACCCCTCCACTTT; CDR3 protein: CASSHGGVQSSYNSPLHF
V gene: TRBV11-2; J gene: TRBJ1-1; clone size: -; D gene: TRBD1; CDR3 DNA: TGTGCCAGCATCCTCGGGACAGTGAACACTGAAGCTTTCTTT; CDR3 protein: CASILGTVNTEAFF
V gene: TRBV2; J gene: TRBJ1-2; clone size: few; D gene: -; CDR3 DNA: TGTGCCAGCAGTGAAGCGCTGAGAGACAGGTCTTATGGCTACACCTTC; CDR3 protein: CASSEALRDRSYGYTF
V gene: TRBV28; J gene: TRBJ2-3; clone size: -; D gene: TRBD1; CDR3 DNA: TGTGCCAGCAGTTTTCGACAGGGGGGCGCAGATACGCAGTATTTT; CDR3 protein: CASSFRQGGADTQYF
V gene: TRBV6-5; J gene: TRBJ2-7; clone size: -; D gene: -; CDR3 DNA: TGTGCCAGCAGCGGGACGGGGAACTCCTACGAGCAGTACTTC; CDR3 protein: CASSGTGNSYEQYF
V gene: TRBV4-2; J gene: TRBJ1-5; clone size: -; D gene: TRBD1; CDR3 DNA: TGTGCCAGCAGCCAAAAGGGGGCGGCTGTTAGCAATCAGCCCCAGCATTTT; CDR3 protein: CASSQKGAAVSNQPQHF
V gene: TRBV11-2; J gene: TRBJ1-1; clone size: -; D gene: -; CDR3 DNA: TGTGCCAGCAGCTTTACTTGGGACCCGAACACTGAAGCTTTCTTT; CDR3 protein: CASSFTWDPNTEAFF
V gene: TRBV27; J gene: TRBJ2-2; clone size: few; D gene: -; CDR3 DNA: TGTGCCAGCAGTTTTTCAGGCACCGGGGAGCTGTTTTTT; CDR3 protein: CASSFSGTGELFF
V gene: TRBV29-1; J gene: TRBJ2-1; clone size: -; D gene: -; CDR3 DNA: TGCAGCGCTGGGACAACTTCCTACAATGAGCAGTTCTTC; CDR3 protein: CSAGTTSYNEQFF
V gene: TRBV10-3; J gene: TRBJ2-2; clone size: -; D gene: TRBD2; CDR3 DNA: TGTGCCATCAGTGAGACTAGCGGGAGGGCCGGTGGAAACACCGGGGAGCTGTTTTTT; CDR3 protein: CAISETSGRAGGNTGELFF
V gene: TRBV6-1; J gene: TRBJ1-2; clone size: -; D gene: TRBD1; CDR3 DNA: TGTGCCAGCAGTGACCCGGGACAGTATAACTATGGCTACACCTTC; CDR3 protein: CASSDPGQYNYGYTF
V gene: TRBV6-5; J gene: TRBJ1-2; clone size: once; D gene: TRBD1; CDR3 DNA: TGTGCCAGCAGTTACTCGAGGACAGGGGGCGTCTATGGCTACACCTTC; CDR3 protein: CASSYSRTGGVYGYTF